The T cell receptor (beta chain) under discussion was sequenced for a study of blood T cells in healthy people across ages. V gave up 5 bases and J gave up 1 base, with 11 bases separating them. The CDR3 contains 14 residues. Germline-derived CDR1 and CDR2 are SNHLY and FYNNEI. Primed by a sample-barcoded 5' primer and a J-beta primer mix, a second PCR proceeded for 7 to 11 cycles. MiXCR, run by TCRdb on the 5' RACE reads, gives a single entry per CDR3 protein. Of around 1,500,000 distinct CDR3 sequences in the sample, roughly 45% were seen once. The rearrangement joins TRBV2 to TRBJ1-1; D is perhaps TRBD1 (5 bases). This TCR came from a woman younger than 35 in good health. The specimen sequenced was blood. In nucleotides, the CDR3 is TGTGCCAGCAGTTATGAGACAGAGAACACTGAAGCTTTCTTT. Its protein product is CASSYETENTEAFF.